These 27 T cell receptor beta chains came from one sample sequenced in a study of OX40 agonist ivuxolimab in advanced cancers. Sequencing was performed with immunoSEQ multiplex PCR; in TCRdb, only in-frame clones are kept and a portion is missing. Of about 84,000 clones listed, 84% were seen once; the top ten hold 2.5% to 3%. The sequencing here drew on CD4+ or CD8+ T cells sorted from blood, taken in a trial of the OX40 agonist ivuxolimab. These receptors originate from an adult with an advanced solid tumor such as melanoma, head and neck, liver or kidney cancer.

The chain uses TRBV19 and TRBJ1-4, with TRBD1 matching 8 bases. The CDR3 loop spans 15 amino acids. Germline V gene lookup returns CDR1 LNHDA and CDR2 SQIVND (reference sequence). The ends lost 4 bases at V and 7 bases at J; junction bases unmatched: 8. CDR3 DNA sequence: TGTGCCAGTAGTAAATGGACAGGGTGGGCTGAAAAACTGTTTTTT. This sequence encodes CASSKWTGWAEKLFF.

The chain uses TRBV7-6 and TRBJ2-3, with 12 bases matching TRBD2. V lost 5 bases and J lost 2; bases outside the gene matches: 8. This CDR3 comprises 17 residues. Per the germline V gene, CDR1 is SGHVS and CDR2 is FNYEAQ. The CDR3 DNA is TGTGCCAGCAGCCCATCTAGCGGGGGGGCATACACAGATACGCAGTATTTT. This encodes CASSPSSGGAYTDTQYF.

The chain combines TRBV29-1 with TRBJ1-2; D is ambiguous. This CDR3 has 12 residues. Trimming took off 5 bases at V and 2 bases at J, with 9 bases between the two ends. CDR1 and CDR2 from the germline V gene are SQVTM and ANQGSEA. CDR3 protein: CSVLRRNYGYTF. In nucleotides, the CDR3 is TGCAGCGTTTTAAGGCGCAACTATGGCTACACCTTC.

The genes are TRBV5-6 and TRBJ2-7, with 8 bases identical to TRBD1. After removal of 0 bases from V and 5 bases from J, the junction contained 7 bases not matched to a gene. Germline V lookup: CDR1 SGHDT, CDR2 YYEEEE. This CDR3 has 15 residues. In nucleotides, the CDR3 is TGTGCCAGCAGCTTGGTAGGACAGGGAGTGGACGAGCAGTACTTC. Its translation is CASSLVGQGVDEQYF. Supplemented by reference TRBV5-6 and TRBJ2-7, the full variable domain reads DAGVTQSPTHLIKTRGQQVTLRCSPKSGHDTVSWYQQALGQGPQFIFQYYEEEERQRGNFPDRFSGHQFPNYSSELNVNALLLGDSALYLCASSLVGQGVDEQYFGPGTRLTVT.

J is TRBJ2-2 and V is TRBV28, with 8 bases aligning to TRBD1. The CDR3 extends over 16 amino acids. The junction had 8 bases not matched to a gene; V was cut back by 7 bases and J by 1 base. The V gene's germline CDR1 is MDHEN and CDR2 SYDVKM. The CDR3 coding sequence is TGTGCCAGCAAAATTGCCGGGACAGGGAACACCGGGGAGCTGTTTTTT. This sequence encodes CASKIAGTGNTGELFF.

CDR3 sequence: CAWSATGYEQYF. In nucleotides, the CDR3 is TGTGCCTGGAGCGCGACAGGTTACGAGCAGTACTTC. The chain couples TRBV30 to TRBJ2-7, with a tentative D call TRBD1 (6 bases). This CDR3 region has 12 residues. Trimming cost V 3 bases and J 4 bases, with 10 bases left between them. Germline CDR1 GTSNPN, CDR2 SVGIG (reference sequence). The whole variable domain, remainder taken from reference TRBV30 and TRBJ2-7, is SQTIHQWPATLVQPVGSPLSLECTVEGTSNPNLYWYRQAAGRGLQLLFYSVGIGQISSEVPQNLSASRPQDRQFILSSKKLLLSDSGFYLCAWSATGYEQYFGPGTRLTVT.

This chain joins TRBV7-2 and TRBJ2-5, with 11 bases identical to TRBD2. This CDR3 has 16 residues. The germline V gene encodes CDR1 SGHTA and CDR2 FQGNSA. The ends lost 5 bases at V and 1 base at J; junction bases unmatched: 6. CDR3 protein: CASSTGLAARQETQYF. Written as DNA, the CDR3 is TGTGCCAGCAGCACGGGACTAGCGGCCCGCCAAGAGACCCAGTACTTC.

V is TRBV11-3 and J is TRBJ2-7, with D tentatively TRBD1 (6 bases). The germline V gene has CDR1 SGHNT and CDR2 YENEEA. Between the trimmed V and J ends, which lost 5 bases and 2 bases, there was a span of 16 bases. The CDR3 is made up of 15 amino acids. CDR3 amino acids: CASSPGRDTPYEQYF. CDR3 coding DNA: TGTGCCAGCAGCCCTGGACGGGACACCCCCTACGAGCAGTACTTC.

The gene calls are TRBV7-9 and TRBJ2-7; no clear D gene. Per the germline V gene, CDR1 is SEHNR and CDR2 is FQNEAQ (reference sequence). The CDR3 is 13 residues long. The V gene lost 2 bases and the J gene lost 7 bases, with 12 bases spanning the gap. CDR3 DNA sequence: TGTGCCAGCAGCTTACAGAGTTTGGGTGAGCAGTACTTC. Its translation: CASSLQSLGEQYF.

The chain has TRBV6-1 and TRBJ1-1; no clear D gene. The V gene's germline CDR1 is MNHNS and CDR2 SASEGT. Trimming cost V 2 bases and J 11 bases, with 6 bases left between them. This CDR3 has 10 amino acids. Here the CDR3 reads CASSEYTAFF. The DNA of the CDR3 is TGTGCCAGCAGTGAATATACGGCTTTCTTT.

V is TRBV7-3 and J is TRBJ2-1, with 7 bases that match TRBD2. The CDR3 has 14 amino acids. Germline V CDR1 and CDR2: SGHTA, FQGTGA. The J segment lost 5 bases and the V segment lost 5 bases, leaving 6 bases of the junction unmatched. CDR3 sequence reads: CASSTSAGHNEQFF. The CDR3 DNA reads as TGTGCCAGCAGCACCTCAGCGGGACACAATGAGCAGTTCTTC.

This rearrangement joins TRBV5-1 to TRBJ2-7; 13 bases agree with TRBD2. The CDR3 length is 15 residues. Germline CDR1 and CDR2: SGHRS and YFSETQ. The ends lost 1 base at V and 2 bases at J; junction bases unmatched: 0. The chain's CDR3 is CASSLTSGGAYEQYV. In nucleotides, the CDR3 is TGCGCCAGCAGCTTGACTAGCGGGGGGGCCTACGAGCAGTACGTC.

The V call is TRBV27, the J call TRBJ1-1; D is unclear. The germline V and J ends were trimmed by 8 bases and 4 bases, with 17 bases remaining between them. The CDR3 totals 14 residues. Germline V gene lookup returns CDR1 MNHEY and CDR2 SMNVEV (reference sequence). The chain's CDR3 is CASGRWPSTTEAFF. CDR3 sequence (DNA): TGTGCCAGCGGCCGATGGCCATCCACCACTGAAGCTTTCTTT.

The CDR3 is CASSQVGDNQPQHF. The CDR3 DNA reads TGCGCCAGCAGCCAAGTAGGGGACAATCAGCCCCAGCATTTT. V gene TRBV4-1 combines with J gene TRBJ1-5; D may be TRBD1 (5 bases). Germline V lookup: CDR1 MGHRA, CDR2 YSYEKL. The CDR3 spans 14 residues. V gave up 1 base and J gave up 3 bases, with 7 bases separating them.

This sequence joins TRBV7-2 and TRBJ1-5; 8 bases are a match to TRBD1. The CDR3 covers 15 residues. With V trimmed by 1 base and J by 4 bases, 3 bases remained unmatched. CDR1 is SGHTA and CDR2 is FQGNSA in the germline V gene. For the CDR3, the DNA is TGTGCCAGCAGCTTAGGGACAGGGTGGAATCAGCCCCAGCATTTT. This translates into CASSLGTGWNQPQHF.

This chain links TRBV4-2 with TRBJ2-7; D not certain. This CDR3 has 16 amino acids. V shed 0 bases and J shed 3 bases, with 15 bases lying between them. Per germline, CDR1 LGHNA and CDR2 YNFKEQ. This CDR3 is CASSQEIQAVGYEQYF. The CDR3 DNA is TGTGCCAGCAGCCAAGAAATTCAGGCGGTTGGCTACGAGCAGTACTTC.

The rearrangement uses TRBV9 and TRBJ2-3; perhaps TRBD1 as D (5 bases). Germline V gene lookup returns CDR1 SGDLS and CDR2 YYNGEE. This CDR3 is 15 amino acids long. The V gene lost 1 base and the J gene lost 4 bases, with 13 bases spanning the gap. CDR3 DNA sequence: TGTGCCAGCAGCGTACGTTCAGGGTTGGCAGATACGCAGTATTTT. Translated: CASSVRSGLADTQYF.

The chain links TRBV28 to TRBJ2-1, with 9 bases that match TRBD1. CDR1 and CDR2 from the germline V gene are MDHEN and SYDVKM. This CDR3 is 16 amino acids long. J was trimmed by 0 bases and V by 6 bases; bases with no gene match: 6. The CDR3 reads CASSSDRGSSYNEQFF. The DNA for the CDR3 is TGTGCCAGCAGCTCGGACAGGGGAAGCTCCTACAATGAGCAGTTCTTC.

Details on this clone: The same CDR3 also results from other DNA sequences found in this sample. This chain's CDR3 is CASSLEGHQPQHF. The CDR3 bases are TGTGCCAGCAGCTTAGAGGGCCATCAGCCCCAGCATTTT. V is TRBV7-2 and J is TRBJ1-5; no clear D gene. Germline V CDR1 and CDR2: SGHTA, FQGNSA. The ends were cut back, 1 base at V and 5 bases at J, with 6 bases in the middle. The CDR3 covers 13 residues.

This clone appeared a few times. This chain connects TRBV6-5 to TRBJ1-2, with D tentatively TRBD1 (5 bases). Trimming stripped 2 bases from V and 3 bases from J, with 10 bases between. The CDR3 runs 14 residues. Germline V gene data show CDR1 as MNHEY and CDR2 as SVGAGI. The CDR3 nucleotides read TGTGCCAGCAGTTACGCGGGACCCGACTATGGCTACACCTTC. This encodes CASSYAGPDYGYTF.

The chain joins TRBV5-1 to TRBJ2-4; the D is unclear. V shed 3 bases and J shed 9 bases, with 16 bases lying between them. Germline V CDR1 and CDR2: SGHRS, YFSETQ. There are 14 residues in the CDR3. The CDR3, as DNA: TGCGCCAGCAGCTCTGGCCCCGATATGGGCATTCAGTACTTC. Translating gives CASSSGPDMGIQYF.

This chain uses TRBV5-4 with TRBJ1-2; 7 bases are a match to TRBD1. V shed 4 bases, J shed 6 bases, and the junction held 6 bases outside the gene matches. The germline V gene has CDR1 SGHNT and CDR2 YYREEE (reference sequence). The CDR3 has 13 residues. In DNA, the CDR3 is TGTGCCAGCAGCCCAACAGGGGTAGATGGCTACACCTTC. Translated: CASSPTGVDGYTF.

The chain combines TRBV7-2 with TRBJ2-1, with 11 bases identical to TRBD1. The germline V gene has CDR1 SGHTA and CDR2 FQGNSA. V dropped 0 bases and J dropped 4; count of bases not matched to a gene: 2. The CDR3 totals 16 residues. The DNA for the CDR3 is TGTGCCAGCAGCTTAGCGGGGACAGGGGGTTACAATGAGCAGTTCTTC. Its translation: CASSLAGTGGYNEQFF.

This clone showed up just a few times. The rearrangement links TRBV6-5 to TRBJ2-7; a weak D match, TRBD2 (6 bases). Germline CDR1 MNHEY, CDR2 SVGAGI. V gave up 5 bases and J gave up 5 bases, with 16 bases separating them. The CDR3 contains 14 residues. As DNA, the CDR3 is TGTGCCAGCAGTCGGCGGGGTGTAGGGGACGAGCAGTACTTC. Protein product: CASSRRGVGDEQYF.

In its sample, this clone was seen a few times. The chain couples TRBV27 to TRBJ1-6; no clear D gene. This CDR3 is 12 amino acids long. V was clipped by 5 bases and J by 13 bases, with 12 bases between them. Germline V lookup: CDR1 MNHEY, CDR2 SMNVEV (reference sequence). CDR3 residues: CASSPTGRPLHF. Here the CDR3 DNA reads TGTGCCAGCAGTCCCACGGGCCGCCCCCTCCACTTT.

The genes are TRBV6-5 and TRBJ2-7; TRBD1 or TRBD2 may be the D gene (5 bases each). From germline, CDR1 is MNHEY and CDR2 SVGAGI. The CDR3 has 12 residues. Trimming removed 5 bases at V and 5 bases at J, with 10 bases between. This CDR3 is CASSTGTHEQYV. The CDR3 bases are TGTGCCAGCAGTACCGGGACGCACGAGCAGTACGTC.

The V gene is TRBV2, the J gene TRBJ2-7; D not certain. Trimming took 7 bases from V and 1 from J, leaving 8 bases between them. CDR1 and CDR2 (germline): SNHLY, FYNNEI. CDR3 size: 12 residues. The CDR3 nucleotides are TGTGCCAGCACAGCATCGTCCTACGAGCAGTACTTC. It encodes CASTASSYEQYF.